This T cell receptor (beta chain) emerged from a study of blood T cell repertoires in COVID-19. Those enrolled, adults aged 18 to 89 years, came from 20 to 25 US areas. Each participant's cohort was designated according to participant-reported clinical history. Donors of Cohort 3 who recovered were those that had two negative PCRs, clearance, or symptom resolution. Per the study methods: Amplified reference gene primers provided the basis for estimating nucleated cell counts. Generated by immunoSEQ multiplex PCR, the TCRdb table keeps only in-frame clones and is missing some. V and J calls and clone size come straight from that table; D and trimming were deduced from the DNA. The data contain around 300,000 clones, approximately 88% of them seen just once; the ten biggest clones take up 1.7%. V dropped 5 bases and J dropped 6 bases, with 5 bases sitting between them. The CDR3 length is 10 residues. The V gene's germline CDR1 is SQVTM and CDR2 ANQGSEA.

This receptor was obtained from a woman in her 40s who had recovered from COVID-19. Input material: PBMCs or T cells enriched from blood (not recorded which). V usage is TRBV29-1 and J usage is TRBJ2-1; no definite D call. In DNA form, the CDR3 reads TGCAGCGTTTGGAGCAATGAGCAGTTCTTC. Translating it yields CSVWSNEQFF.